A single TCR beta chain is shown here with its context. Only a few counts were recorded for this clonotype. The target of this receptor is not known. No per-base quality is available; no much larger clone lies one base away. Instrument on record: Illumina NovaSeq 6000. Using 5'RACE with constant-segment primers, TCRalpha and TCRbeta cDNA libraries were constructed, with sample barcodes and unique molecular identifiers added in the process. Trizol reagent was used to extract RNA from every sample. Libraries were amplified in two PCR steps, with a second sample barcode and Illumina TruSeq adapters added in the second step. Libraries were sequenced on an Illumina NovaSeq with 2 x 150 bp paired-end reads. As for how the authors treated the data: With migec v1.2.7, reads were demultiplexed and then collapsed into UMI-guided consensus sequences. Using mixcr v2.1.11, UMI consensuses were aligned to TRA and TRB V and J templates and then assembled into clonotypes. A clonotype was counted as expanded or contracted only if both edgeR and NoisET called the change significant, with noise models trained on biological replicates. For edgeR calls, the thresholds were a false discovery rate-adjusted p below 0.01 and a log2 fold-change of 1. As an exploratory analysis of dynamics, max-normalized trajectories of the 1000 most abundant clonotypes were examined by PCA with hierarchical clustering. Separately sequenced CD4+ and CD8+ repertoires were used to assign a CD4 or CD8 phenotype to each responding clone. The public sequencing data were trimmed at Q25 with fastp and processed into clonotypes with MiXCR by TCRdb, which kept only in-frame beta chains. Every distinct CDR3 protein forms one entry, paired with its most common genes and DNA. The V and J calls, along with clone size, are taken from TCRdb and not from the paper's own processing. The table for this sample lists 250,000 to 350,000 distinct CDR3 sequences; roughly 17% of them were counted only once. The ten largest clones represent roughly 20% of the sample.

The source of the sample is a study of T-cell memory formation after mild COVID-19 (dated by TCRdb to the early 2020s). For the study in its entirety: Most TCR sequence clusters were specific to one of the two donors. Two young, previously healthy adult volunteers made up the cohort, one male and one female. Longitudinal TCRalpha and TCRbeta repertoire sequencing tracked T-cell clones expanding and contracting after mild COVID-19 in a couple of donors. The research as a whole found: Contracting CD4+ clones were located mainly in the CM and EM memory subsets, whereas CD8+ clones were found to be enriched in EMRA. The second-wave clones that peaked on day 37 were not confirmed to be SARS-CoV-2 specific. Some responding clones were detected in pre-infection memory, suggesting pre-existing cross-reactive memory T cells joined the SARS-CoV-2 response. From day 15 to 85, contracting clones showed balanced CD4/CD8 phenotypes, whereas a second wave of clones that expanded from day 15 to 37 leaned towards CD4+. Only two mild cases were covered in the study, and larger cohorts including severe cases with pre-infection samples were considered necessary.

PBMCs were isolated by Ficoll-Paque density gradient centrifugation. V is pared back by 0 bases and J by 0 bases, with 9 bases lying between the germline termini. The CDR3 contains 16 residues, cysteine and phenylalanine counted. Only CDR3 DNA remains: 48 bases, in frame from the first base. As encoded in the germline V gene, CDR1 is MNHNS while CDR2 is SASEGT. Recombination linked TRBV6-1 to TRBJ2-1, with a weak D call of TRBD2 (5 bases match). The TCR was taken from a young man who had mild COVID-19 (a few samples of this study predate the infection). The sample titles of this study are shuffled in the database, so cell type and time point are left out; the donor was told from shared clones. Source material: PBMCs or a T cell subset sorted from them (not recorded which). The nucleotide sequence is TGTGCCAGCAGTGAAGCGATGGGGAGCTCCTACAATGAGCAGTTCTTC. Translated, this gives CASSEAMGSSYNEQFF.